These 12 T cell receptor beta chains were all obtained from the same sample, sequenced in a study of CD8 T cells in ankylosing spondylitis. Points from the study as a whole: Seven to nine highly homologous variants made up a TCR beta motif, and this motif appeared characteristic of ankylosing spondylitis blood.

Antigens for these TCRs are unknown. TCRdb itself ran the 5' RACE reads through MiXCR, one entry per CDR3 protein. In the table there are a few hundred thousand distinct CDR3 sequences, more than 20% of which are singletons. Material: blood, either unsorted or a sorted T cell fraction (not recorded which). Receptors originate from a male donor with ankylosing spondylitis.

This clonotype was seen only a few times. The chain has TRBV20-1 and TRBJ2-1; 8 bases align to TRBD2. Germline lookup yields CDR1 DFQATT and CDR2 SNEGSKA (reference sequence). The CDR3 consists of 14 residues. The ends lost 5 bases at V and 9 bases at J; junction bases unmatched: 12. DNA for the CDR3: TGCAGTGCTGTCTTCGGGGGGGTGTGGGGTGAGCAGTTCTTC. This codes for CSAVFGGVWGEQFF.

A single count supports this clonotype. The rearrangement uses TRBV6-2 or TRBV6-3 and TRBJ2-3, with D uncertain. The germline V and J ends were trimmed by 5 bases and 5 bases, with 8 bases remaining between them. The CDR3 totals 12 residues. In germline, CDR1 is MNHEY, CDR2 SVGEGT. In nucleotides, the CDR3 is TGTGCCAGCAGTCCTACCAGAGATACGCAGTATTTT. Residues: CASSPTRDTQYF.

This clonotype was seen ten or more times. This chain uses TRBV10-3 with TRBJ1-2; 9 bases map to TRBD1. This CDR3 has 13 amino acids. J was trimmed by 4 bases and V by 10 bases; bases with no gene match: 7. Germline V gene data show CDR1 as ENHRY and CDR2 as SYGVKD. As DNA, the CDR3 is TGTGCCACGCGGACAGGGGAAATCTATGGCTACACCTTC. Protein sequence: CATRTGEIYGYTF.

The chain joins TRBV20-1 to TRBJ1-2; 8 bases match TRBD1. Unmatched junction bases numbered 7, after V lost 6 bases and J lost 1 base. From germline, CDR1 is DFQATT and CDR2 SNEGSKA (reference sequence). The CDR3 has 14 residues. This CDR3 is CSAPDRGSNYGYTF. In nucleotides, the CDR3 is TGCAGTGCACCTGACAGGGGTAGTAACTATGGCTACACCTTC.

The sample holds a few counts of this clonotype. CDR3: CASSVRGSSYGYTF. The CDR3 DNA reads TGTGCCAGCAGCGTACGTGGAAGCAGCTATGGCTACACCTTC. The V and J genes are TRBV7-9 and TRBJ1-2; D ambiguous. Per the germline V gene, CDR1 is SEHNR and CDR2 is FQNEAQ (reference sequence). This CDR3 has 14 residues. V lost 5 bases to trimming and J lost 4 bases, with 14 bases between them.

This clonotype turned up a few times. The chain recombines TRBV9 with TRBJ2-1; TRBD2 aligns across 12 bases. This CDR3 spans 13 amino acids. The junction had 11 bases not matched to a gene; V was cut back by 10 bases and J by 12 bases. Per germline, CDR1 SGDLS and CDR2 YYNGEE. The CDR3 DNA follows: TGTGCCTCCGCTATGCTAGCGGGGGGGGGGCAGTTCTTC. Translated: CASAMLAGGGQFF.

The V gene is TRBV5-1, the J gene TRBJ2-1, with 10 bases matching TRBD1. The CDR3 loop spans 15 amino acids. Germline V CDR1 and CDR2: SGHRS, YFSETQ. The V and J ends lost 3 bases and 4 bases, in that order; junction bases with no gene match: 4. CDR3 sequence (DNA): TGCGCCAGCAGCTCCCGGGGACAGGGGTACAATGAGCAGTTCTTC. The encoded protein is CASSSRGQGYNEQFF.

This clonotype was observed a handful of times. Here the CDR3 reads CASSASRDREKLFF. The CDR3, as DNA: TGTGCCAGCAGCGCGTCCCGGGACAGGGAGAAACTGTTTTTT. V is TRBV7-2 and J is TRBJ1-4, with 9 nucleotides matching TRBD1. V dropped 5 bases and J dropped 11; count of bases not matched to a gene: 9. The germline V gene has CDR1 SGHTA and CDR2 FQGNSA. CDR3 length: 14 amino acids.

This clonotype has a handful of counts. The chain is built from TRBV3-1 and TRBJ1-5, with a possible D match to TRBD1 (6 bases). Germline V gives CDR1 LGHDT, CDR2 YNNKEL (reference sequence). The ends were cut back, 1 base at V and 0 bases at J, with 13 bases in the middle. CDR3 length equals 17 residues. CDR3 sequence: CASSQGTDLYSNQPQHF. CDR3 nucleotides: TGTGCCAGCAGCCAAGGGACAGACCTTTATAGCAATCAGCCCCAGCATTTT.

This clonotype was detected a few times. The chain employs TRBV6-2 or TRBV6-3 and TRBJ2-1, with unresolved D. The CDR3 is 14 amino acids. V was cut by 0 bases and J by 10 bases, with 13 bases left in between. Per the germline V gene, CDR1 is MNHEY and CDR2 is SVGEGT. CDR3 region: CASSYSRILGEQFF. The CDR3 DNA sequence: TGTGCCAGCAGTTACTCGCGGATACTCGGCGAGCAGTTCTTC.

This sequence joins TRBV20-1 and TRBJ1-1; possibly TRBD1 for D (5 bases). Germline values: CDR1 DFQATT, CDR2 SNEGSKA (reference sequence). V was cut by 5 bases and J by 6 bases, with 13 bases left in between. This CDR3 is 12 amino acids long. Here the CDR3 DNA reads TGCAGTGCTGAGGGGCCGACAGCTGAAGCTTTCTTT. The encoded protein is CSAEGPTAEAFF.

The sample holds a few counts of this clonotype. The chain joins TRBV5-1 to TRBJ1-1, with unresolved D. There are 14 residues in the CDR3. CDR1 is SGHRS and CDR2 is YFSETQ in the germline V gene. With 4 bases removed from V and 5 bases from J, the gap between germline ends came to 15 bases. CDR3: CASSQEAGGTEAFF. DNA of the CDR3: TGCGCCAGCAGCCAGGAGGCAGGTGGGACTGAAGCTTTCTTT. Based on the CDR3 plus reference TRBV5-1 and TRBJ1-1, the full variable domain is KAGVTQTPRYLIKTRGQQVTLSCSPISGHRSVSWYQQTPGQGLQFLFEYFSETQRNKGNFPGRFSGRQFSNSRSEMNVSTLELGDSALYLCASSQEAGGTEAFFGQGTRLTVV.